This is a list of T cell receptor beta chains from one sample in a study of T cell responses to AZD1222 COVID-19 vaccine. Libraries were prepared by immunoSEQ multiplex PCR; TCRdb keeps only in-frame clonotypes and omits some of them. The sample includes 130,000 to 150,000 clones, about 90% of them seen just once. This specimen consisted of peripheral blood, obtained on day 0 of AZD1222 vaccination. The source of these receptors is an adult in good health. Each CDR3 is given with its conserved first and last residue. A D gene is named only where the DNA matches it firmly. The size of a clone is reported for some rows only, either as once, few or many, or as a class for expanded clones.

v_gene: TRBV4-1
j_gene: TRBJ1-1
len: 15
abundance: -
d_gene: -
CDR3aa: CASSQAVGLHTEAFF
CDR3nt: TGCGCCAGCAGCCAAGCGGTAGGTCTGCACACTGAAGCTTTCTTT

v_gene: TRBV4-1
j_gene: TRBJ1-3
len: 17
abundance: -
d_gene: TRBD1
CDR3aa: CASSQDPSTGGGNTIYF
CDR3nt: TGCGCCAGCAGCCAAGACCCGTCCACAGGGGGTGGAAACACCATATATTTT

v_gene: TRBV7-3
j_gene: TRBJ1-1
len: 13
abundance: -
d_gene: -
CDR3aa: CASSLSIQTEAFF
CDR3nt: TGTGCCAGCAGCTTAAGCATCCAGACTGAAGCTTTCTTT

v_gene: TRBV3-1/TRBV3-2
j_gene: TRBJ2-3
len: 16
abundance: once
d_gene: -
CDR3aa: CASSQEGHLNIDTQYF
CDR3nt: TGTGCCAGCAGCCAAGAGGGGCACCTTAACATAGATACGCAGTATTTT

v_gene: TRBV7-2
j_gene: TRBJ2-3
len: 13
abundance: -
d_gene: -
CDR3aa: CASSLIRTDTQYF
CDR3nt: TGTGCCAGCAGCTTGATTCGCACAGATACGCAGTATTTT

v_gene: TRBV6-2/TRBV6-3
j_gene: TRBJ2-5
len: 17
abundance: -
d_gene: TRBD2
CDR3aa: CASSYSKGLAGGETQYF
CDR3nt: TGTGCCAGCAGTTACTCGAAGGGACTAGCGGGAGGAGAGACCCAGTACTTC

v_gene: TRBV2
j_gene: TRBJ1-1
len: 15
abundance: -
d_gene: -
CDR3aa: CASYPPRDMNTEAFF
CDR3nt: TGTGCCAGCTACCCGCCCAGGGACATGAACACTGAAGCTTTCTTT

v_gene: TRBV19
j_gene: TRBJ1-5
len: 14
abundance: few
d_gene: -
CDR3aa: CASTRQWNFQPQHF
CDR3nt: TGTGCCAGTACGAGACAGTGGAATTTTCAGCCCCAGCATTTT

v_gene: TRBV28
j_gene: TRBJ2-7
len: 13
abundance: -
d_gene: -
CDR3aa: CASSRDGLYEQYF
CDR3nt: TGTGCCAGCAGCCGGGACGGCCTCTACGAGCAGTACTTC

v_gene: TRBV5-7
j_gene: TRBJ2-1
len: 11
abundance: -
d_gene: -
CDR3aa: CASSLNDEQFF
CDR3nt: TGTGCCAGCAGCCTTAACGATGAGCAGTTCTTC

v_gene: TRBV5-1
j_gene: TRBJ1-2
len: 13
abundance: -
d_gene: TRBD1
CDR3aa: CASSWRQGDGYTF
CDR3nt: TGCGCCAGCAGCTGGAGACAGGGCGATGGCTACACCTTC

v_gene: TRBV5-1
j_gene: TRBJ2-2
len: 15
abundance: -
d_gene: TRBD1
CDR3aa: CASSLIGTDTGELFF
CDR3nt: TGCGCCAGCAGCTTGATAGGGACAGACACCGGGGAGCTGTTTTTT

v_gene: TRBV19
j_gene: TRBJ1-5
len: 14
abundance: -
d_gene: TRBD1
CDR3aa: CASSKGGSVQPQHF
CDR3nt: TGTGCCAGTAGTAAAGGGGGCTCTGTTCAGCCCCAGCATTTT

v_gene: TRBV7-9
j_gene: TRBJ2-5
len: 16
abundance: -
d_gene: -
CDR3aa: CASSLRGQTQQETQYF
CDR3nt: TGTGCCAGCAGCTTACGAGGACAGACCCAACAAGAGACCCAGTACTTC

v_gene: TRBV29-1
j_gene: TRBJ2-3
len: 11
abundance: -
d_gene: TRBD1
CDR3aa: CSVGGPDTQYF
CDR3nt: TGCAGCGTAGGGGGCCCAGATACGCAGTATTTT